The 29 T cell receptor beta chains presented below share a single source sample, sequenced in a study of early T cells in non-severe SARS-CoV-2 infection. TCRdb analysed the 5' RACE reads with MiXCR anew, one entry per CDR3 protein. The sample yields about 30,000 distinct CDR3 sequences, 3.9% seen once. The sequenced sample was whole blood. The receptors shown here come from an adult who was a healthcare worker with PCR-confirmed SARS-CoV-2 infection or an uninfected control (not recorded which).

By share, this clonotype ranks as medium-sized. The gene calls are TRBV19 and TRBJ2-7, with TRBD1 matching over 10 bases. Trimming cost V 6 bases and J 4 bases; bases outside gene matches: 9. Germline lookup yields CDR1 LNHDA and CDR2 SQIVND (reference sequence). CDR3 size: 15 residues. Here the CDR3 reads CASRGPGQGIYEQYF. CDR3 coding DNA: TGTGCCAGTAGAGGCCCGGGACAGGGGATTTACGAGCAGTACTTC. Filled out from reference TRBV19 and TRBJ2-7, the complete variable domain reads DGGITQSPKYLFRKEGQNVTLSCEQNLNHDAMYWYRQDPGQGLRLIYYSQIVNDFQKGDIAEGYSVSREKKESFPLTVTSAQKNPTAFYLCASRGPGQGIYEQYFGPGTRLTVT.

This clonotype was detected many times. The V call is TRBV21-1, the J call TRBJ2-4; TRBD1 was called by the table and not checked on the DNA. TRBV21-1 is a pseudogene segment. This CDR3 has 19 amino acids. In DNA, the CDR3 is TGTGCCAGCAGCAAACCTTCGAGGGTGACAGGGTACACCAAAAACATTCAGTACTTC. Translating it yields CASSKPSRVTGYTKNIQYF.

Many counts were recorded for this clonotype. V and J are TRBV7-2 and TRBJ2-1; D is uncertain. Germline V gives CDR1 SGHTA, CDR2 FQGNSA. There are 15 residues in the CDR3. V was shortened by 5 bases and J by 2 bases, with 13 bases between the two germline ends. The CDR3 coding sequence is TGTGCCAGCAGCCTTGACTCCTTTACCTACAATGAGCAGTTCTTC. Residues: CASSLDSFTYNEQFF.

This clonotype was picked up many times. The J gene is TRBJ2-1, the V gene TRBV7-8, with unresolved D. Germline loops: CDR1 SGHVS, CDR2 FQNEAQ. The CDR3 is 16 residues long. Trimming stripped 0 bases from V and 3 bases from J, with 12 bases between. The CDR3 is CASSLAPQWRYNEQFF. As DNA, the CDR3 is TGTGCCAGCAGCTTAGCCCCGCAGTGGCGCTACAATGAGCAGTTCTTC.

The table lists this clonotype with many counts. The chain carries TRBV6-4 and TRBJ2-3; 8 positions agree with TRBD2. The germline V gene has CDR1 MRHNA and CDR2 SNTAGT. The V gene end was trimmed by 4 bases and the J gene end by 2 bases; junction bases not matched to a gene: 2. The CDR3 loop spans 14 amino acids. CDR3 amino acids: CASSAGLDTDTQYF. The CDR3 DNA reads TGTGCCAGCAGTGCGGGACTAGACACAGATACGCAGTATTTT.

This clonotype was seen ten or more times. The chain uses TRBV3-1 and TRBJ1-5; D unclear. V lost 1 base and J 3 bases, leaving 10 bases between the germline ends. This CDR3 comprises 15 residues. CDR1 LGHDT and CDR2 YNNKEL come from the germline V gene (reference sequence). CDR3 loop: CASSQGSAPNQPQHF. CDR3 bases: TGTGCCAGCAGCCAAGGGTCAGCTCCCAATCAGCCCCAGCATTTT.

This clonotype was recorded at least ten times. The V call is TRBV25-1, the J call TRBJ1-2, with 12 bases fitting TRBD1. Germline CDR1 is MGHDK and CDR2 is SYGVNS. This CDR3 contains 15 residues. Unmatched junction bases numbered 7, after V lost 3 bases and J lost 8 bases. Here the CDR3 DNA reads TGTGCCAGCAGTGAGTCCGGGACAGGGGGCCGCGGCTACACCTTC. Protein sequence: CASSESGTGGRGYTF.

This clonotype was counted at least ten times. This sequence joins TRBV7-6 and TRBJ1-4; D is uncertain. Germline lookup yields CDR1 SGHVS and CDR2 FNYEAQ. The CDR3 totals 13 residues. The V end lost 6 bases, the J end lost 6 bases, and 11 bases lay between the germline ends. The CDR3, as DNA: TGTGCCAGCAGTCTTAGGTGGGATGAAAAACTGTTTTTT. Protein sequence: CASSLRWDEKLFF.

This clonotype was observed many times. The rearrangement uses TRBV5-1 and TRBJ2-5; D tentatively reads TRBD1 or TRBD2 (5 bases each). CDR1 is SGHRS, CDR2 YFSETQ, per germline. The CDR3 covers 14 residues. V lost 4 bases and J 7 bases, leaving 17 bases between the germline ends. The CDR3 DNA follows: TGCGCCAGCAGCGCTCCGGGACCCATGGGGACCCAGTACTTC. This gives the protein CASSAPGPMGTQYF.

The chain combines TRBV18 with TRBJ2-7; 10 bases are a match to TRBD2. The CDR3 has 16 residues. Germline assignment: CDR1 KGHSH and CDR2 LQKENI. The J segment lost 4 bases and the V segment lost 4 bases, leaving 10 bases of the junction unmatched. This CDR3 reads CASSHRAGGPGYEQYF. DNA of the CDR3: TGTGCCAGCTCACACCGAGCGGGAGGGCCGGGGTACGAGCAGTACTTC. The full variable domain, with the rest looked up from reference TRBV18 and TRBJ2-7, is NAGVMQNPRHLVRRRGQEARLRCSPMKGHSHVYWYRQLPEEGLKFMVYLQKENIIDESGMPKERFSAEFPKEGPSILRIQQVVRGDSAAYFCASSHRAGGPGYEQYFGPGTRLTVT.

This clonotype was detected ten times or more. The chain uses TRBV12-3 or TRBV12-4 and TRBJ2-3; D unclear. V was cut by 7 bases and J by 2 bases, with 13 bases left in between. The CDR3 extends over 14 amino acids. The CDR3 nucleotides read TGTGCCAGCAAGTACAGTCTAAACACAGATACGCAGTATTTT. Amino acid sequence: CASKYSLNTDTQYF.

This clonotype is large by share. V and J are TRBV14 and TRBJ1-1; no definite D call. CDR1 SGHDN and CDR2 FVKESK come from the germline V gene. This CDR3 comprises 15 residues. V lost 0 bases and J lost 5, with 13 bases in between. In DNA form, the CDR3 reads TGTGCCAGCAGCCAAGATAGTGGAGGAGGGACTGAAGCTTTCTTT. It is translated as CASSQDSGGGTEAFF.

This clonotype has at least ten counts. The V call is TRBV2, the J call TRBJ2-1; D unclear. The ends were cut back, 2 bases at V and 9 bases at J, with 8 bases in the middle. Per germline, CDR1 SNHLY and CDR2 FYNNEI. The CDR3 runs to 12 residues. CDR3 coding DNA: TGTGCCAGCAGTGAAAGGAAAGTTGAGCAGTTCTTC. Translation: CASSERKVEQFF.

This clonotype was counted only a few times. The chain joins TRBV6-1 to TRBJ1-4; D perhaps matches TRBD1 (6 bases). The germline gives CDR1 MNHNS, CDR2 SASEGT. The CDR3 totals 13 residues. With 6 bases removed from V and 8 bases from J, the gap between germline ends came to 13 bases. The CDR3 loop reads CASRKGVGEKLFF. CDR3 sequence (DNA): TGTGCCAGCAGGAAGGGGGTGGGAGAAAAACTGTTTTTT.

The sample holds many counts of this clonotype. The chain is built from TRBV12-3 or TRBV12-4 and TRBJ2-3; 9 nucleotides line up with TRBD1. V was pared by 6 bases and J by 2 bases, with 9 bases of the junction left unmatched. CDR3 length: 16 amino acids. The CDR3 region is CASSHPGQGSTDTQYF. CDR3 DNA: TGTGCCAGCAGCCATCCGGGACAGGGTTCCACAGATACGCAGTATTTT.

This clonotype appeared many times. The CDR3 bases are TGTGCCAGCAGCCCCAGGGTCAGCACAGATACGCAGTATTTT. Translating gives CASSPRVSTDTQYF. The chain links TRBV7-2 to TRBJ2-3; weak D call: TRBD1 (5 bases). Per germline, CDR1 SGHTA and CDR2 FQGNSA. The CDR3 spans 14 residues. V was shortened by 5 bases and J by 0 bases, with 9 bases between the two germline ends.

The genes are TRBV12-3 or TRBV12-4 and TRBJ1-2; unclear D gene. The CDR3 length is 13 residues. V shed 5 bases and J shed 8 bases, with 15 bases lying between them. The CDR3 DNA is TGTGCCAGCAGTCTGGACTCCCCCTCCGGCTACACCTTC. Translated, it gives CASSLDSPSGYTF.

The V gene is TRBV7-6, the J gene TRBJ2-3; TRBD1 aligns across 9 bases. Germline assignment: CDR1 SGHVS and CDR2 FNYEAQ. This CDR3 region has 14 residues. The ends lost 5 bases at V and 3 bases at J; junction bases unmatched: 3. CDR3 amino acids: CASSRTGETDTQYF. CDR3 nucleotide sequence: TGTGCCAGCAGCAGGACAGGGGAGACAGATACGCAGTATTTT.

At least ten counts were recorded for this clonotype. CDR3 sequence (DNA): TGTGCCAGCAGCCAAAGACTAGCGGGGCTTCAAGAGACCCAGTACTTC. This encodes CASSQRLAGLQETQYF. The chain is built from TRBV3-1 and TRBJ2-5; the match to TRBD2 covers 11 bases. The germline V gene has CDR1 LGHDT and CDR2 YNNKEL (reference sequence). Germline trimming cut 2 bases from V and 2 bases from J; bases unmatched to any gene: 4. This CDR3 contains 16 residues.

The CDR3 DNA is TGTGCCAGCAGTGAAGCGTCCAGGGGCACTGAAGCTTTCTTT. This translates into CASSEASRGTEAFF. The rearrangement joins TRBV2 to TRBJ1-1; weak D call: TRBD1 (6 bases). The germline V and J ends were trimmed by 0 bases and 4 bases, with 9 bases remaining between them. Germline V gene sequence: CDR1 SNHLY, CDR2 FYNNEI. The CDR3 is 14 amino acids.

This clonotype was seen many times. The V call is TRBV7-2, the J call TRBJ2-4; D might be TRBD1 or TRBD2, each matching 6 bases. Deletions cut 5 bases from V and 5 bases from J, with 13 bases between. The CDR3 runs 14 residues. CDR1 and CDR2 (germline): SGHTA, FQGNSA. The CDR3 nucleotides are TGTGCCAGCAGCGACAGGAGGGCAGAAAACATTCAGTACTTC. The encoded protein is CASSDRRAENIQYF. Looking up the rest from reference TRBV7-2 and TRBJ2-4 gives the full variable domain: GAGVSQSPSNKVTEKGKDVELRCDPISGHTALYWYRQSLGQGLEFLIYFQGNSAPDKSGLPSDRFSAERTGGSVSTLTIQRTQQEDSAVYLCASSDRRAENIQYFGAGTRLSVL.

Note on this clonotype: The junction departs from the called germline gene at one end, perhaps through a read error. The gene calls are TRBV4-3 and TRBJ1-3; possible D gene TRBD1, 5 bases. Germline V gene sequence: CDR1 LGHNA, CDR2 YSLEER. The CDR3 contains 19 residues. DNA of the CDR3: TGCGCCAGCAGCCAAGATATCCTTCGGGGCCTATTCTCTGAAAACACCATATATTTT. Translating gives CASSQDILRGLFSENTIYF.

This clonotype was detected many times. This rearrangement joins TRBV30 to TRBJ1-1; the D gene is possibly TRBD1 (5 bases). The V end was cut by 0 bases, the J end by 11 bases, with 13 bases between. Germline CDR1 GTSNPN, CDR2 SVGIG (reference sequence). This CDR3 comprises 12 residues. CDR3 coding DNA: TGTGCCTGGAGTGTTCGGCGGGGCGAGGCTTTCTTT. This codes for CAWSVRRGEAFF.

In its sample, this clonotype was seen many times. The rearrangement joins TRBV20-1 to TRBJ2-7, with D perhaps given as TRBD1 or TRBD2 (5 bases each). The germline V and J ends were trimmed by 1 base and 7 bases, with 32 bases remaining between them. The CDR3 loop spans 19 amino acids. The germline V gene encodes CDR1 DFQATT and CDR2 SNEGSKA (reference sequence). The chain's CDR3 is CSARVGVGTATKRGGEQYF. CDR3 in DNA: TGCAGTGCTAGAGTTGGAGTAGGAACAGCCACGAAACGGGGCGGGGAGCAGTACTTC.

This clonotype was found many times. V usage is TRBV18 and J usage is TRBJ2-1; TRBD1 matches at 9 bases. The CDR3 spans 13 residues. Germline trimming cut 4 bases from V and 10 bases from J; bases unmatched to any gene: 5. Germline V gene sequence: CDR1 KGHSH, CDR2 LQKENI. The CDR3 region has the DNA TGTGCCAGCTCACGGGGACAGGGTCCAGAGCAGTTCTTC. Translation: CASSRGQGPEQFF.

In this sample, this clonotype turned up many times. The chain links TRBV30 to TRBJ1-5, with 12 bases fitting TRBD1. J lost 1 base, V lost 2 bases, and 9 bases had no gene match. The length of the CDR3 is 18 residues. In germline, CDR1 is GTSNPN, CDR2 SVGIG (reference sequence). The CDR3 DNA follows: TGTGCCTGGAGTACCGGGACAGGGGGCTCGAAAAGCAATCAGCCCCAGCATTTT. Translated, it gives CAWSTGTGGSKSNQPQHF. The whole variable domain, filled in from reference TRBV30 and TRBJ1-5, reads SQTIHQWPATLVQPVGSPLSLECTVEGTSNPNLYWYRQAAGRGLQLLFYSVGIGQISSEVPQNLSASRPQDRQFILSSKKLLLSDSGFYLCAWSTGTGGSKSNQPQHFGDGTRLSIL.

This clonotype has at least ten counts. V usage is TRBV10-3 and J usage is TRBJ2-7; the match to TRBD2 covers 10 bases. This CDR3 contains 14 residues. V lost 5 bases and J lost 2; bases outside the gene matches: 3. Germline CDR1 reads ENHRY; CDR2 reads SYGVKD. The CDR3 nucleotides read TGTGCCATCAGTCAGGGGACTAGCGCCTACGAGCAGTACTTC. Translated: CAISQGTSAYEQYF.

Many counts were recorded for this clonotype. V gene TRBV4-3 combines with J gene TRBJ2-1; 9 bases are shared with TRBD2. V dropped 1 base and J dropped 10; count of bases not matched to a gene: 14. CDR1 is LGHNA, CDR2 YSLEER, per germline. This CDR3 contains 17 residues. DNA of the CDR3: TGCGCCAGCAGCCAAGGCCCGGGACTAGCACGCTATTGGGAGCAGTTCTTC. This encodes CASSQGPGLARYWEQFF.

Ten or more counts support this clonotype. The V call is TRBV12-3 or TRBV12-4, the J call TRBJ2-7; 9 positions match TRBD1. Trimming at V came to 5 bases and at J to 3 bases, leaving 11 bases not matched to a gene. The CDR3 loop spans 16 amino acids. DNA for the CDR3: TGTGCCAGCAGTACGTCCGACAGGGGGGGTTTCTACGAGCAGTACTTC. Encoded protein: CASSTSDRGGFYEQYF.